The present T cell receptor (beta chain) was sequenced within a study of T cells after yellow fever vaccination. For the study at large: Libraries from low-cell-number fractions were prepared with the SMART-Seq v4 Ultra Low Input RNA kit. Findings and caveats of the study: The study noted that FACS-sorted repertoires could contain abundant clonotypes contaminating from the bulk population.

A 5'RACE template-switching step, the method used to make TCR cDNA, added a universal primer site and UMIs. TCRdb re-derived calls from the 5' RACE reads in MiXCR, one entry per CDR3 protein. The sample carries approximately 580,000 distinct CDR3 sequences, about a sixth recorded once. This CDR3 has 11 amino acids. Germline loops: CDR1 SGHRS, CDR2 YFSETQ. Trimming shortened V by 5 bases and J by 7 bases, and 7 bases separated the two germline ends. A word on this clonotype: Its cognate antigen is unknown.

The source of this sequence is a young man who received the YFV17D yellow fever vaccine. Material: PBMCs, obtained 5 days after the first yellow fever vaccination. This chain uses TRBV5-1 with TRBJ2-1; D gene uncertain. The CDR3 bases are TGCGCCAGCAGAGGGTGGAATGAGCAGTTCTTC. It specifies CASRGWNEQFF.